This is a list of T cell receptor beta chains from one sample in a study of blood T cells in healthy people across ages. Each CDR3 protein is one row after TCRdb ran MiXCR on the 5' RACE reads. In the table there are about 640,000 distinct CDR3 sequences, about 54% of which are singletons. Input material: blood. All receptors derive from a man in his 60s in good health. Both conserved end residues are part of each CDR3. The D gene is left open where the match is weak. A row's size may be missing; if present it is once, few, many or a size class.

size: few; D: .; J: TRBJ1-2; V: TRBV4-2; CDR3: CASSQADSKYYGYTF; DNA: TGTGCCAGCAGCCAAGCTGACAGCAAGTATTATGGCTACACCTTC
size: .; D: .; J: TRBJ2-5; V: TRBV10-2; CDR3: CASGARDQETQYF; DNA: TGCGCCAGCGGGGCCCGTGATCAAGAGACCCAGTACTTC
size: .; D: .; J: TRBJ2-4; V: TRBV6-1; CDR3: CASSQRDINIQYF; DNA: TGTGCCAGCAGTCAACGGGACATAAACATTCAGTACTTC
size: many; D: TRBD2; J: TRBJ2-7; V: TRBV5-1; CDR3: CASSLVAGDEQYF; DNA: TGCGCCAGCAGCTTGGTAGCGGGGGACGAGCAGTACTTC
size: .; D: TRBD1; J: TRBJ2-5; V: TRBV20-1; CDR3: CSASSGTGGQETQYF; DNA: TGCAGTGCTAGCTCCGGGACAGGGGGCCAAGAGACCCAGTACTTC
size: .; D: TRBD1; J: TRBJ2-7; V: TRBV7-2; CDR3: CASSIHRGRLDEQYF; DNA: TGTGCCAGCAGCATTCACAGGGGGCGCTTGGACGAGCAGTACTTC
size: .; D: .; J: TRBJ2-1; V: TRBV4-1; CDR3: CASSLGGSPNEQFF; DNA: TGCGCCAGCAGCCTCGGAGGGAGTCCCAATGAGCAGTTCTTC
size: .; D: TRBD2; J: TRBJ2-7; V: TRBV20-1; CDR3: CSASGALAGSYYEQYF; DNA: TGCAGTGCTAGTGGGGCCCTAGCGGGGTCTTACTACGAGCAGTACTTC
size: .; D: TRBD1; J: TRBJ1-2; V: TRBV7-9; CDR3: CASSLSTGAWGYTF; DNA: TGTGCCAGCAGCTTATCGACAGGGGCGTGGGGCTACACCTTC
size: few; D: .; J: TRBJ2-4; V: TRBV5-1; CDR3: CASSLGAGKNIQYF; DNA: TGCGCCAGCAGCTTGGGGGCAGGCAAAAACATTCAGTACTTC
size: .; D: TRBD2; J: TRBJ2-1; V: TRBV9; CDR3: CASSGGLAGGARANEQFF; DNA: TGTGCCAGCAGCGGCGGACTAGCGGGGGGTGCTAGGGCCAATGAGCAGTTCTTC
size: few; D: .; J: TRBJ2-1; V: TRBV25-1; CDR3: CASSEWEKGGNEQFF; DNA: TGTGCCAGCAGTGAATGGGAGAAAGGGGGGAATGAGCAGTTCTTC
size: .; D: TRBD1; J: TRBJ1-2; V: TRBV7-9; CDR3: CASSQGGTGNYGYTF; DNA: TGTGCCAGCAGCCAAGGGGGGACAGGGAACTATGGCTACACCTTC